The 32 T cell receptor beta chains reported below all come from one sample, sequenced in a study of T cell responses to AZD1222 COVID-19 vaccine. Method: immunoSEQ multiplex PCR; TCRdb's copy keeps in-frame clones and lacks some. The sample shows about 100,000 clones, around 87% of them seen only once. Sequenced here: peripheral blood, sampled on day 0 of AZD1222 vaccination. These receptor sequences come from an adult in good health.

V is TRBV15 and J is TRBJ2-1; unclear D gene. The CDR3 is 14 amino acids. Germline V gene lookup returns CDR1 LNHNV and CDR2 YYDKDF (reference sequence). The V end was cut by 0 bases, the J end by 8 bases, with 11 bases between. CDR3 nucleotides: TGTGCCACCAGCAGAGATGATAGAGTCGATGAGCAGTTCTTC. Translated, it gives CATSRDDRVDEQFF.

The chain recombines TRBV6-5 with TRBJ2-7, with 13 positions matching TRBD2. The trim removed 7 bases at V and 7 bases at J, leaving 7 bases unmatched. Germline CDR1 MNHEY, CDR2 SVGAGI. The CDR3 has 14 residues. The CDR3 DNA sequence: TGTGCCAGCACCAACGGACTAGCGGGAGTTGAGCAGTACTTC. This encodes CASTNGLAGVEQYF.

The CDR3 DNA follows: TGTGCCAGCAGATCCGGGACCGCAGCCTACGAGCAGTACTTC. Protein: CASRSGTAAYEQYF. This chain uses TRBV6-5 with TRBJ2-7; D may be TRBD1 or TRBD2 (5 bases each). The V gene's germline CDR1 is MNHEY and CDR2 SVGAGI. Trimming left V 6 bases short and J 2 bases short, with 14 bases between. The CDR3 totals 14 residues.

The chain carries TRBV6-5 and TRBJ1-1; 7 bases line up with TRBD1. The V segment lost 10 bases and the J segment 2 bases; nucleotides outside the gene matches: 7. CDR3 length equals 13 residues. From germline, CDR1 is MNHEY and CDR2 SVGAGI. CDR3 in amino acids: CAIHRGGNTEAFF. The CDR3 DNA sequence: TGTGCCATACACAGGGGTGGCAACACTGAAGCTTTCTTT.

The CDR3 DNA sequence: TGCGCCAGCAGCGTCGACAGCGCGGGTCGATACGAGCAGTACTTC. This gives the protein CASSVDSAGRYEQYF. This chain uses TRBV5-1 with TRBJ2-7; TRBD1 or TRBD2 may be the D gene (5 bases each). Germline V gene sequence: CDR1 SGHRS, CDR2 YFSETQ. Between the trimmed V and J ends, which lost 4 bases and 4 bases, there was a span of 18 bases. CDR3 length: 15 residues.

The J gene is TRBJ1-1, the V gene TRBV11-2; D is unresolved. V gave up 7 bases and J gave up 1 base, with 13 bases separating them. The CDR3 is made up of 14 amino acids. CDR1 and CDR2 from the germline V gene are SGHAT and FQNNGV. CDR3 sequence: CASNKIGENTEAFF. CDR3 DNA sequence: TGTGCCAGCAACAAAATCGGGGAGAACACTGAAGCTTTCTTT.

This clone appeared a single time. The gene calls are TRBV7-2 and TRBJ2-1; TRBD1 or TRBD2 may be the D gene (6 bases each). CDR1 and CDR2 from the germline V gene are SGHTA and FQGNSA. Trimming removed 3 bases from V and 0 bases from J, with 9 bases in between. The CDR3 has 15 residues. The CDR3 region is CASSFRGPSYNEQFF. CDR3 nucleotide sequence: TGTGCCAGCAGCTTCCGGGGGCCCTCCTACAATGAGCAGTTCTTC.

J is TRBJ1-6 and V is TRBV2; weak D call: TRBD1 (5 bases). CDR3 length: 16 amino acids. CDR1 is SNHLY, CDR2 FYNNEI, per germline. The germline V and J ends were trimmed by 4 bases and 7 bases, with 17 bases remaining between them. The CDR3 DNA sequence: TGTGCCAGCAGTGGGACTTCCCGGAGGGGCAATTCACCCCTCCACTTT. Amino acids: CASSGTSRRGNSPLHF.

This chain connects TRBV6-5 to TRBJ2-5; maybe TRBD2 (6 bases). V lost 7 bases and J 5 bases, leaving 14 bases between the germline ends. The CDR3 covers 13 residues. Per germline, CDR1 MNHEY and CDR2 SVGAGI. CDR3 in DNA: TGTGCCAGCAAACGGGAGCCGAGGGAGACCCAGTACTTC. Protein product: CASKREPRETQYF.

V is TRBV7-6 and J is TRBJ1-1; no clear D. Germline-derived CDR1 and CDR2 are SGHVS and FNYEAQ. The CDR3 contains 15 residues. V lost 3 bases and J lost 1, with 12 bases in between. The CDR3 reads CASSFTYLGNTEAFF. Here the CDR3 DNA reads TGTGCCAGCAGCTTTACATATCTCGGGAACACTGAAGCTTTCTTT.

J is TRBJ2-2 and V is TRBV23-1; 7 nucleotides align to TRBD2. TRBV23-1 is noted as an ORF with a role that remains uncertain. This CDR3 region has 20 residues. With V trimmed by 0 bases and J by 0 bases, 13 bases remained unmatched. The CDR3 DNA sequence: TGCGCCAGCAGTCAATCGAAAAGGGGACTACCCCTCGCGAACACCGGGGAGCTGTTTTTT. Protein product: CASSQSKRGLPLANTGELFF.

The rearrangement links TRBV7-2 to TRBJ2-3, with D uncertain. CDR1 and CDR2 (germline): SGHTA, FQGNSA. This CDR3 comprises 12 residues. Trimming stripped 1 base from V and 8 bases from J, with 7 bases between. CDR3 nucleotide sequence: TGTGCCAGCAGCTTAGGTGCCCGTACGCAGTATTTT. Protein product: CASSLGARTQYF.

The V gene is TRBV7-9, the J gene TRBJ1-5; TRBD1 might be the D (6 bases). In germline, CDR1 is SEHNR, CDR2 FQNEAQ (reference sequence). The V and J ends lost 2 bases and 4 bases respectively, with 6 bases between them. The CDR3 is made up of 13 amino acids. The CDR3 loop reads CASSLTGNQPQHF. CDR3 bases: TGTGCCAGCAGCTTAACAGGGAATCAGCCCCAGCATTTT.

The V call is TRBV5-8, the J call TRBJ1-2, with D tentatively TRBD1 (6 bases). V lost 4 bases and J 3 bases, leaving 16 bases between the germline ends. Per germline, CDR1 SGHTS and CDR2 YDEGEE. The CDR3 extends over 15 amino acids. CDR3 sequence reads: CASSHRTVRDYGYTF. The CDR3, as DNA: TGTGCCAGCAGCCACCGGACAGTTCGGGACTATGGCTACACCTTC.

V gene TRBV12-3 or TRBV12-4 combines with J gene TRBJ2-5; TRBD1 is a possible D gene (8 bases). The length of the CDR3 is 12 residues. V lost 5 bases and J 7 bases, leaving 11 bases between the germline ends. The CDR3 sequence is CASSHRGGTQYF. The CDR3 DNA reads TGTGCCAGCAGTCACAGGGGGGGGACCCAGTACTTC.

V gene TRBV29-1 combines with J gene TRBJ2-5, with TRBD1 matching over 8 bases. Germline V gene data show CDR1 as SQVTM and CDR2 as ANQGSEA. Trimming took 6 bases from V and 3 from J; bases not matched to a gene: 3. This CDR3 comprises 12 residues. CDR3 protein: CSVSTGEETQYF. CDR3 sequence (DNA): TGCAGCGTCTCGACAGGGGAAGAGACCCAGTACTTC.

V gene TRBV9 combines with J gene TRBJ2-1; TRBD2 might be the D (5 bases). Germline loops: CDR1 SGDLS, CDR2 YYNGEE. Trimming cost V 4 bases and J 0 bases, with 20 bases left between them. The CDR3 contains 18 residues. The CDR3 region is CASSHRKEGGYSYNEQFF. The CDR3 region has the DNA TGTGCCAGCAGCCATAGGAAAGAGGGCGGATACTCCTACAATGAGCAGTTCTTC. The variable domain in full, with the rest retrieved from reference TRBV9 and TRBJ2-1, is DSGVTQTPKHLITATGQRVTLRCSPRSGDLSVYWYQQSLDQGLQFLIQYYNGEERAKGNILERFSAQQFPDLHSELNLSSLELGDSALYFCASSHRKEGGYSYNEQFFGPGTRLTVL.

This chain joins TRBV2 and TRBJ1-3, with D perhaps matching TRBD1 (5 bases). Trimming left V 4 bases short and J 7 bases short, with 14 bases between. The CDR3 covers 14 residues. Germline V CDR1 and CDR2: SNHLY, FYNNEI. The CDR3 reads CASSGPYEGNTIYF. In DNA, the CDR3 is TGTGCCAGCAGTGGGCCCTACGAGGGGAACACCATATATTTT.

The chain links TRBV19 to TRBJ1-1, with D possibly matching TRBD1 (5 bases). V was clipped by 7 bases and J by 0 bases, with 9 bases between them. CDR1 LNHDA and CDR2 SQIVND come from the germline V gene (reference sequence). The CDR3 has 13 residues. CDR3 in amino acids: CASMGGLNTEAFF. The CDR3 region has the DNA TGTGCCAGTATGGGGGGACTGAACACTGAAGCTTTCTTT.

This sequence joins TRBV5-1 and TRBJ1-3; 7 bases align to TRBD1. The V and J ends lost 1 base and 0 bases, in that order; junction bases with no gene match: 7. The length of the CDR3 is 17 residues. Germline-derived CDR1 and CDR2 are SGHRS and YFSETQ. The CDR3 sequence: CASSLNSQGGSGNTIYF. The CDR3 DNA reads TGCGCCAGCAGCTTGAACTCCCAGGGGGGCTCTGGAAACACCATATATTTT.

The gene calls are TRBV5-5 and TRBJ1-5; possibly TRBD1 for D (6 bases). The CDR3 is made up of 16 amino acids. Germline V gene data show CDR1 as SGHKS and CDR2 as YYEKEE (reference sequence). V lost 7 bases and J 8 bases, leaving 25 bases between the germline ends. This CDR3 reads CASVKGGAPSHKPQHF. The CDR3 bases are TGTGCCAGCGTCAAAGGGGGGGCCCCAAGTCACAAGCCCCAGCATTTT.

For the CDR3, the DNA is TGTGCCAGTAGAAAACTCTGGACAGGGGGTTTTGGCGGGGAGCTGTTTTTT. Protein sequence: CASRKLWTGGFGGELFF. J is TRBJ2-2 and V is TRBV19, with 10 nucleotides matching TRBD1. CDR3 length: 17 residues. V was pared by 6 bases and J by 7 bases, with 14 bases of the junction left unmatched. In germline, CDR1 is LNHDA, CDR2 SQIVND (reference sequence).

The chain has TRBV19 and TRBJ2-3; D not certain. Germline V gene sequence: CDR1 LNHDA, CDR2 SQIVND (reference sequence). Trimming cost V 6 bases and J 2 bases, with 15 bases left between them. The CDR3 has 15 residues. The CDR3 nucleotides are TGTGCCAGTAGCTCCCCGTCCGGTGCCACAGATACGCAGTATTTT. Protein sequence: CASSSPSGATDTQYF. Full variable domain (outside the CDR3, taken from reference TRBV19 and TRBJ2-3): DGGITQSPKYLFRKEGQNVTLSCEQNLNHDAMYWYRQDPGQGLRLIYYSQIVNDFQKGDIAEGYSVSREKKESFPLTVTSAQKNPTAFYLCASSSPSGATDTQYFGPGTRLTVL.

This clone came up once. The chain joins TRBV27 to TRBJ2-3; the match to TRBD1 covers 10 bases. Per germline, CDR1 MNHEY and CDR2 SMNVEV (reference sequence). The CDR3 sequence is 16 residues long. With V trimmed by 4 bases and J by 1 base, 5 bases remained unmatched. Written as DNA, the CDR3 is TGTGCCAGCAGTTGGGACAGGGGATCTGGCACAGATACGCAGTATTTT. This translates into CASSWDRGSGTDTQYF.

This clone was counted between two and nine times. V is TRBV3-1 (or the pseudogene TRBV3-2) and J is TRBJ2-5; unclear D gene. The CDR3 is 10 residues long. The germline CDR1 and CDR2 sequences are LGHDT and YNNKEL (reference sequence). V was clipped by 5 bases and J by 4 bases, with 2 bases between them. The CDR3 nucleotides read TGTGCCAGCAGCGGAGAGACCCAGTACTTC. Protein: CASSGETQYF.

This rearrangement joins TRBV2 to TRBJ1-3; no clear D gene. V lost 6 bases, J lost 5 bases, and 5 bases lay in between. Germline loops: CDR1 SNHLY, CDR2 FYNNEI. The CDR3 is made up of 11 amino acids. The CDR3: CASSKRNTIYF. The CDR3 DNA reads as TGTGCCAGCAGCAAGAGAAACACCATATATTTT.

The V and J genes are TRBV5-1 and TRBJ1-2, with TRBD1 matching 8 bases. The CDR3 consists of 15 residues. The V gene's germline CDR1 is SGHRS and CDR2 YFSETQ. Losses at the gene ends were 4 bases for V and 7 bases for J; bases not matched to a gene: 12. The CDR3 is CASSHRQGPPFGYTF. DNA of the CDR3: TGCGCCAGCAGCCATCGACAGGGGCCGCCGTTTGGCTACACCTTC.

This clone showed up just a few times. V gene TRBV4-1 combines with J gene TRBJ2-2, with 10 bases matching TRBD2. The trim removed 1 base at V and 6 bases at J, leaving 11 bases unmatched. Germline V lookup: CDR1 MGHRA, CDR2 YSYEKL. The CDR3 consists of 18 residues. CDR3 nucleotides: TGCGCCAGCAGCCAAGTGTTTCTAGCGGGAGTTGTGCCCGGGGAGCTGTTTTTT. Translation gives CASSQVFLAGVVPGELFF.

This clone was picked up a small number of times. V usage is TRBV7-2 and J usage is TRBJ2-7, with D perhaps matching TRBD1 (5 bases). The CDR3 contains 16 residues. Trimming removed 5 bases from V and 3 bases from J, with 20 bases in between. Germline V gives CDR1 SGHTA, CDR2 FQGNSA. CDR3 nucleotide sequence: TGTGCCAGCAGCCCAGGGTTGGCGACGGCGATCTACGAGCAGTACTTC. Amino acid sequence: CASSPGLATAIYEQYF.

This clone was seen just once. The chain combines TRBV6-1 with TRBJ1-1, with 7 bases lining up with TRBD1. The CDR3 contains 16 residues. V dropped 0 bases and J dropped 1; count of bases not matched to a gene: 5. Per the germline V gene, CDR1 is MNHNS and CDR2 is SASEGT. The DNA of the CDR3 is TGTGCCAGCAGTGAAGCCTGGGACAGAAAGAACACTGAAGCTTTCTTT. This translates into CASSEAWDRKNTEAFF.

The table lists this clone with a count of one. The gene calls are TRBV12-3 or TRBV12-4 and TRBJ1-5; D gene unclear. CDR3 length: 12 residues. Trimming cost V 2 bases and J 6 bases, with 5 bases left between them. CDR3 loop: CASSLPPQPQHF. The CDR3 DNA sequence: TGTGCCAGCAGTTTACCTCCTCAGCCCCAGCATTTT.

In this sample, this clone turned up a few times. The chain is built from TRBV25-1 and TRBJ1-3, with D unclear. The ends were cut back, 10 bases at V and 2 bases at J, with 15 bases in the middle. The CDR3 extends over 14 amino acids. Germline-derived CDR1 and CDR2 are MGHDK and SYGVNS. The CDR3 nucleotides read TGTGCCACCACCCCGAACATCCCTGGAAACACCATATATTTT. Amino acid sequence: CATTPNIPGNTIYF.